The clone carrying this T cell receptor (beta chain) has just a few counts. Its specificity is not known. After removal of 8 bases from V and 4 bases from J, the junction contained 7 bases not matched to a gene. The V gene's germline CDR1 is LGHNA and CDR2 YSLEER. The CDR3 totals 16 residues. These data originate in a study of post-analysis software for immune sequencing data. Carried by the TCR beta cDNA libraries were unique molecular identifiers. From the PCR reads, TCRdb called clonotypes with MiXCR, one entry per CDR3 protein. The sample consists of some 800,000 distinct CDR3 sequences, 35% to 55% of them appearing once. Findings of the study overall: Among several TRBV segments more frequent in patients than controls were TRBV5-6, TRBV5-1 and TRBV20-1.

The specimen sequenced was blood. V and J are TRBV4-3 and TRBJ2-1, with TRBD2 identical over 14 bases. This TCR was recovered from a girl aged 5-17 years with multiple sclerosis. The CDR3 DNA is TGCGCCAGCGGGGGGACTAGCGGGAGCATATACAATGAGCAGTTCTTC. This codes for CASGGTSGSIYNEQFF.